The 11 T cell receptor beta chains in this list originate from one sample, sequenced in a study of Ad26.COV2.S vaccination and SARS-CoV-2 variants. TCRdb keeps only in-frame clones here, not all; method: immunoSEQ multiplex PCR. The table includes 380,000 or so clones, around 82% detected once. The treatment here: roughly 20 received Ad26.COV2.S at low or high dose, single or two shots; 5 received placebo; per-sample allocation not given. The samples date from day 63 after the first vaccine or placebo injection. Sequenced here: peripheral blood, sampled in a trial of Ad26.COV2.S vaccine versus placebo. These receptor sequences come from a person aged 18-65 years who received the Ad26.COV2.S COVID-19 vaccine or a placebo.

The chain carries TRBV3-1 (or the pseudogene TRBV3-2) and TRBJ2-5; possible D gene TRBD2, 5 bases. This CDR3 contains 17 residues. CDR1 is LGHDT and CDR2 is YNNKEL in the germline V gene (reference sequence). Trimming took off 0 bases at V and 5 bases at J, with 19 bases between the two ends. CDR3 amino acids: CASSQDGVAGEAETQYF. The CDR3 DNA reads as TGTGCCAGCAGCCAAGACGGGGTGGCGGGCGAGGCGGAGACCCAGTACTTC.

This sequence joins TRBV27 and TRBJ2-7; D not certain. The length of the CDR3 is 13 residues. V was clipped by 2 bases and J by 0 bases, with 5 bases between them. In germline, CDR1 is MNHEY, CDR2 SMNVEV (reference sequence). The CDR3 nucleotides read TGTGCCAGCAGTTTAAAGGCCTCCTACGAGCAGTACTTC. Translated: CASSLKASYEQYF.

V gene TRBV3-1 (or the pseudogene TRBV3-2) combines with J gene TRBJ1-2, with a weak D call TRBD1 (5 bases). V was cut by 0 bases and J by 2 bases, with 13 bases left in between. The germline gives CDR1 LGHDT, CDR2 YNNKEL (reference sequence). The CDR3 runs to 16 residues. CDR3 in amino acids: CASSQDAGRRNYGYTF. The CDR3 DNA reads as TGTGCCAGCAGCCAAGACGCAGGGAGAAGGAACTATGGCTACACCTTC.

The V and J genes are TRBV6-5 and TRBJ2-2; TRBD2 agrees at 11 bases. The length of the CDR3 is 14 residues. With 7 bases clipped from V and 8 bases from J, the junction kept 6 bases outside the gene matches. Germline CDR1 is MNHEY and CDR2 is SVGAGI. CDR3 residues: CASTLAGGGGELFF. CDR3 sequence (DNA): TGTGCCAGCACCCTAGCGGGGGGCGGTGGGGAGCTGTTTTTT.

V is TRBV6-5 and J is TRBJ2-3; 11 bases agree with TRBD2. Per the germline V gene, CDR1 is MNHEY and CDR2 is SVGAGI. The CDR3 runs 12 residues. V gave up 6 bases and J gave up 14 bases; unmatched junction bases: 7. CDR3 sequence: CASSQTSGRRYF. The CDR3 DNA follows: TGTGCCAGCAGCCAAACTAGCGGGAGAAGGTATTTT.

The chain carries TRBV27 and TRBJ2-7, with 7 bases matching TRBD1. The V segment lost 3 bases and the J segment 2 bases; nucleotides outside the gene matches: 4. The germline V gene encodes CDR1 MNHEY and CDR2 SMNVEV (reference sequence). The CDR3 extends over 14 amino acids. CDR3 residues: CASSLYRGPYEQYF. CDR3 sequence (DNA): TGTGCCAGCAGTTTGTACAGGGGACCCTACGAGCAGTACTTC.

This chain links TRBV18 with TRBJ2-5; 8 bases match TRBD1. Germline V gene data show CDR1 as KGHSH and CDR2 as LQKENI. The ends lost 0 bases at V and 9 bases at J; junction bases unmatched: 6. The CDR3 runs 14 residues. CDR3 bases: TGTGCCAGCTCACCACCATCGGACAGGGAGGCCCAGTACTTC. Amino acid sequence: CASSPPSDREAQYF. The variable domain in full, with the rest retrieved from reference TRBV18 and TRBJ2-5, is NAGVMQNPRHLVRRRGQEARLRCSPMKGHSHVYWYRQLPEEGLKFMVYLQKENIIDESGMPKERFSAEFPKEGPSILRIQQVVRGDSAAYFCASSPPSDREAQYFGPGTRLLVL.

V usage is TRBV5-3 and J usage is TRBJ2-7; D might be TRBD2 (5 bases). TRBV5-3 is flagged as an ORF with uncertain function. V gave up 0 bases and J gave up 6 bases, with 13 bases separating them. This CDR3 comprises 14 residues. The CDR3 DNA reads TGTGCCAGAAGCTTGGCGGGGAGTCCCCGCGAGCAGTACTTC. This gives the protein CARSLAGSPREQYF.

The chain uses TRBV25-1 and TRBJ2-2, with 8 positions matching TRBD1. Looked up from germline, CDR1 is MGHDK and CDR2 is SYGVNS. The CDR3 length is 17 residues. The V segment lost 5 bases and the J segment 5 bases; nucleotides outside the gene matches: 13. The chain's CDR3 is CASSFVRTGMITGELFF. The CDR3 nucleotides are TGTGCCAGCAGTTTTGTTAGGACAGGGATGATAACCGGGGAGCTGTTTTTT. The variable domain in full, with the rest retrieved from reference TRBV25-1 and TRBJ2-2, is EADIYQTPRYLVIGTGKKITLECSQTMGHDKMYWYQQDPGMELHLIHYSYGVNSTEKGDLSSESTVSRIRTEHFPLTLESARPSHTSQYLCASSFVRTGMITGELFFGEGSRLTVL.

This clone showed up just a few times. This rearrangement joins TRBV28 to TRBJ2-5; D ambiguous. The germline gives CDR1 MDHEN, CDR2 SYDVKM. The length of the CDR3 is 14 residues. V was clipped by 2 bases and J by 9 bases, with 16 bases between them. CDR3 DNA: TGTGCCAGCAGTTTACGTTTGGAGATAGGCGCCCAGTACTTC. It specifies CASSLRLEIGAQYF.

This clone was detected once. V and J are TRBV5-1 and TRBJ1-5; D possibly corresponds to TRBD1 (5 bases). Germline V gene lookup returns CDR1 SGHRS and CDR2 YFSETQ. This CDR3 has 14 amino acids. The V and J ends lost 1 base and 5 bases respectively, with 10 bases between them. The DNA of the CDR3 is TGCGCCAGCAGCTTGTTGGGGCTCGATCAGCCCCAGCATTTT. It codes for CASSLLGLDQPQHF.